This TCR beta chain was captured by sequencing in a study of blood T cells in healthy people across ages. Whole-study results and caveats: Greater diversity and more naive CD4+ cells were seen in long-lived donors than in aged donors. Strong correlation linked observed beta diversity and percent naive T cells. Those diversity estimates obtained from one million T cells were thought to be underestimates.

A second about 7 to 12 cycle PCR used barcoded and J-beta primers. TCRdb passed the 5' RACE reads through MiXCR, listing each CDR3 protein once. In the table there are over 550,000 distinct CDR3 sequences, approximately 30% of which are singletons. With 6 bases removed from V and 2 bases from J, the gap between germline ends came to 19 bases. Germline assignment: CDR1 MNHEY and CDR2 SVGAGI. The length of the CDR3 is 16 residues. This clonotype was seen ten or more times. Its antigen is as yet unknown. The sample consisted of blood. This TCR was recovered from a woman older than 75 in good health. The chain has TRBV6-5 and TRBJ2-5; D perhaps matches TRBD2 (6 bases). The CDR3 reads CASRSQGNRGQETQYF. The CDR3 bases are TGTGCCAGCAGGTCCCAGGGTAATCGGGGGCAAGAGACCCAGTACTTC.